Shown below are 20 T cell receptor beta chains from a single sample sequenced in a study of T cell changes during pregnancy in multiple sclerosis. Sequencing was performed with immunoSEQ multiplex PCR; in TCRdb, only in-frame clones are kept and a portion is missing. The table lists around 78,000 clones, about 92% of them singletons. The starting material was peripheral blood, obtained in the second trimester of pregnancy. Every receptor here comes from a female donor with multiple sclerosis, enrolled in a pregnancy study.

On this clone: The junction differs from germline at one of its ends, possibly a read error. The chain joins TRBV7-6 to TRBJ2-3, with a weak D call TRBD1 (6 bases). Germline V gene sequence: CDR1 SGHVS, CDR2 FNYEAQ. The CDR3 has 18 amino acids. This CDR3 reads CASSQSFSGTTSTDTQYF. The CDR3 nucleotides read TGTGCCAGCAGCCAGTCCTTTTCTGGGACAACCAGCACGGATACGCAGTATTTT.

This sequence joins TRBV19 and TRBJ2-7; tentative D call: TRBD2 (6 bases). CDR1 and CDR2 from the germline V gene are LNHDA and SQIVND (reference sequence). Trimming removed 5 bases at V and 4 bases at J, with 21 bases between. This CDR3 region has 16 residues. The DNA of the CDR3 is TGTGCCAGTAGTGTGAGGGTTACAGGCGGAGGGTACGAGCAGTACTTC. Its protein product is CASSVRVTGGGYEQYF.

This chain joins TRBV7-8 and TRBJ1-3; D remains ambiguous. The germline V gene has CDR1 SGHVS and CDR2 FQNEAQ. The CDR3 has 14 amino acids. V was shortened by 1 base and J by 4 bases, with 8 bases between the two germline ends. This CDR3 reads CASSLEAVGNTIYF. CDR3 DNA sequence: TGTGCCAGCAGCTTAGAGGCGGTAGGAAACACCATATATTTT. Combining the CDR3 with reference TRBV7-8 and TRBJ1-3 gives the whole variable domain GAGVSQSPRYKVAKRGQDVALRCDPISGHVSLFWYQQALGQGPEFLTYFQNEAQLDKSGLPSDRFFAERPEGSVSTLKIQRTQQEDSAVYLCASSLEAVGNTIYFGEGSWLTVV.

This clone was seen only once. The J gene is TRBJ2-1, the V gene TRBV6-1; 12 bases align to TRBD2. The germline CDR1 and CDR2 sequences are MNHNS and SASEGT. The V and J ends lost 1 base and 4 bases, in that order; junction bases with no gene match: 2. This CDR3 is 16 amino acids long. The CDR3 sequence: CASSEGLAGGYNEQFF. The CDR3 DNA is TGTGCCAGCAGTGAAGGGCTAGCGGGGGGGTACAATGAGCAGTTCTTC.

The V and J genes are TRBV5-1 and TRBJ2-7; D possibly corresponds to TRBD2 (6 bases). The germline V gene has CDR1 SGHRS and CDR2 YFSETQ. CDR3 length: 15 amino acids. V lost 0 bases and J 5 bases, leaving 15 bases between the germline ends. The CDR3 nucleotides read TGCGCCAGCAGCTTGGATCCAGGGTCGGGGGACGAGCAGTACTTC. This translates into CASSLDPGSGDEQYF.

The chain carries TRBV28 and TRBJ1-1; D gene unclear. V lost 6 bases to trimming and J lost 4 bases, with 15 bases between them. Germline-derived CDR1 and CDR2 are MDHEN and SYDVKM. CDR3 length: 14 residues. This CDR3 is CASSARGGSTEAFF. The CDR3 region has the DNA TGTGCCAGCAGCGCGCGAGGAGGAAGCACTGAAGCTTTCTTT.

V is TRBV13 and J is TRBJ1-6; D not certain. This CDR3 has 16 amino acids. CDR1 is PRHDT and CDR2 is FYEKMQ in the germline V gene (reference sequence). The V gene lost 2 bases and the J gene lost 9 bases, with 17 bases spanning the gap. In nucleotides, the CDR3 is TGTGCCAGCAGCTTATTCGGTTCGGCAGGTCGTTCACCCCTCCACTTT. Residues: CASSLFGSAGRSPLHF.

The rearrangement links TRBV15 to TRBJ1-1; TRBD1 might be the D (6 bases). Trimming pared 1 base from V and 4 bases from J, leaving 13 bases between. This CDR3 spans 15 amino acids. The germline gives CDR1 LNHNV, CDR2 YYDKDF (reference sequence). CDR3 in DNA: TGTGCCACCAGCAGAGGTAACAGGGATGTCACTGAAGCTTTCTTT. Its translation: CATSRGNRDVTEAFF.

This clone has a handful of counts. This sequence joins TRBV5-1 and TRBJ1-2; possible D gene TRBD1, 6 bases. The V end lost 2 bases, the J end lost 4 bases, and 12 bases lay between the germline ends. Germline lookup yields CDR1 SGHRS and CDR2 YFSETQ. The CDR3 consists of 14 residues. The DNA for the CDR3 is TGCGCCAGCAGCTTCCCAGGGGCGAGCTATGGCTACACCTTC. It is translated as CASSFPGASYGYTF.

The chain joins TRBV6-6 to TRBJ1-5; 7 bases fit TRBD1. CDR1 MNHNY and CDR2 SVGAGI come from the germline V gene (reference sequence). CDR3 length: 15 residues. Trimming took 6 bases from V and 1 from J; bases not matched to a gene: 6. Here the CDR3 DNA reads TGTGCCAGCAGGCAAACAGGGGCGAGCAATCAGCCCCAGCATTTT. The encoded protein is CASRQTGASNQPQHF.

The chain carries TRBV6-1 and TRBJ2-7; 9 bases match TRBD2. This CDR3 has 14 amino acids. The J segment lost 5 bases and the V segment lost 3 bases, leaving 5 bases of the junction unmatched. Germline V gene lookup returns CDR1 MNHNS and CDR2 SASEGT. CDR3 in amino acids: CASSDGGGANEQYF. The CDR3 nucleotides read TGTGCCAGCAGTGATGGCGGGGGGGCCAACGAGCAGTACTTC.

This clone was picked up one time. CDR3 sequence (DNA): TGTGCCAGTAGGCCAAGGCCTGGGTCAGCCCAGGGGGAGCCCCAGCATTTT. Protein sequence: CASRPRPGSAQGEPQHF. This sequence joins TRBV19 and TRBJ1-5, with 7 nucleotides matching TRBD1. This CDR3 contains 17 residues. The germline gives CDR1 LNHDA, CDR2 SQIVND (reference sequence). The junction had 19 bases not matched to a gene; V was cut back by 6 bases and J by 8 bases.

The rearrangement links TRBV18 to TRBJ2-1; TRBD2 matches 9 bases. CDR3 length equals 15 residues. After removal of 3 bases from V and 2 bases from J, the junction contained 2 bases not matched to a gene. Per germline, CDR1 KGHSH and CDR2 LQKENI. The CDR3 here is CASSPAGGPYNEQFF. The CDR3 DNA reads as TGTGCCAGCTCACCTGCGGGGGGGCCCTACAATGAGCAGTTCTTC. The complete variable domain, with remaining parts taken from reference TRBV18 and TRBJ2-1, reads NAGVMQNPRHLVRRRGQEARLRCSPMKGHSHVYWYRQLPEEGLKFMVYLQKENIIDESGMPKERFSAEFPKEGPSILRIQQVVRGDSAAYFCASSPAGGPYNEQFFGPGTRLTVL.

This clone was counted a single time. This chain uses TRBV5-6 with TRBJ2-3; 10 bases align to TRBD2. CDR3 length: 14 residues. The germline gives CDR1 SGHDT, CDR2 YYEEEE. J lost 5 bases, V lost 3 bases, and 3 bases had no gene match. The CDR3 DNA reads TGTGCCAGCAGCTCTAGCGGGGGAGTAGATACGCAGTATTTT. It translates to CASSSSGGVDTQYF.

The chain couples TRBV6-1 to TRBJ1-2; D may be TRBD1 (5 bases). The germline gives CDR1 MNHNS, CDR2 SASEGT. The CDR3 runs 17 residues. Between the trimmed V and J ends, which lost 4 bases and 5 bases, there was a span of 23 bases. In DNA form, the CDR3 reads TGTGCCAGCAGTGGTAGGAGCGGGACTTCGGTCTTTTATGGCTACACCTTC. It yields the protein CASSGRSGTSVFYGYTF.

This clone has only one observation. The chain uses TRBV14 and TRBJ2-7, with 15 bases aligning to TRBD2. This CDR3 has 18 amino acids. J was trimmed by 3 bases and V by 4 bases; bases with no gene match: 10. Germline CDR1 is SGHDN and CDR2 is FVKESK. The chain's CDR3 is CASSPGTSGGYLSYEQYF. DNA of the CDR3: TGTGCCAGCAGCCCGGGGACTAGCGGGGGGTACCTAAGCTACGAGCAGTACTTC.

The rearrangement uses TRBV7-9 and TRBJ2-2; 10 bases fit TRBD2. The J segment lost 3 bases and the V segment lost 6 bases, leaving 13 bases of the junction unmatched. There are 18 residues in the CDR3. Germline lookup yields CDR1 SEHNR and CDR2 FQNEAQ (reference sequence). The CDR3 protein is CASRKMGAGGLDTGELFF. In DNA form, the CDR3 reads TGTGCCAGCAGGAAGATGGGAGCGGGGGGGCTTGACACCGGGGAGCTGTTTTTT.

The V gene is TRBV25-1, the J gene TRBJ2-7; possible D gene TRBD2, 6 bases. V was clipped by 5 bases and J by 3 bases, with 23 bases between them. This CDR3 is 17 amino acids long. CDR1 MGHDK and CDR2 SYGVNS come from the germline V gene. As DNA, the CDR3 is TGTGCCAGCAGTCCTTCCCCCACTGCGGGGCCAGGCTACGAGCAGTACTTC. Amino acid sequence: CASSPSPTAGPGYEQYF.

In this sample, this clone turned up once. V is TRBV6-4 and J is TRBJ2-2; D is possibly TRBD2 (5 bases). Trimming pared 2 bases from V and 7 bases from J, leaving 8 bases between. The CDR3 sequence is 13 residues long. Per the germline V gene, CDR1 is MRHNA and CDR2 is SNTAGT. The CDR3 here is CASSDEGHGELFF. The CDR3 nucleotides are TGTGCCAGCAGTGACGAGGGCCACGGGGAGCTGTTTTTT.

This clone has a single count. V and J are TRBV29-1 and TRBJ2-3; TRBD1 aligns across 7 bases. Germline V gene lookup returns CDR1 SQVTM and CDR2 ANQGSEA. The CDR3 extends over 14 amino acids. Unmatched junction bases numbered 6, after V lost 6 bases and J lost 0 bases. CDR3 sequence (DNA): TGCAGCGTGACGGGACAGACTAGCACAGATACGCAGTATTTT. This sequence encodes CSVTGQTSTDTQYF.